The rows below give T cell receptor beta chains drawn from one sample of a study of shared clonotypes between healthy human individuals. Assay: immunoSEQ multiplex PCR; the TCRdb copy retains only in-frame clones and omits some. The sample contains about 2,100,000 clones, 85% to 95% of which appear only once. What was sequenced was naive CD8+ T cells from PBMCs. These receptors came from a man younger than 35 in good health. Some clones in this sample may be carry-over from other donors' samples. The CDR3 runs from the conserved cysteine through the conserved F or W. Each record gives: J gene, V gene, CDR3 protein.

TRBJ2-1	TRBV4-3	CASSQGWGTDYNEQFF
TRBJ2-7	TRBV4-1	CASSQAAGYHTAYEQYF
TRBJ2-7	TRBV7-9	CASSPPTDFNSYEQYF
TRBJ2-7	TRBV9	CASSAGPTPYEQYF
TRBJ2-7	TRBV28	CASTHDRGPRYEQYF
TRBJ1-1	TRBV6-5	CASSYSGAGTEAFF
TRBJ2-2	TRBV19	CASSTDWGASITGELFF
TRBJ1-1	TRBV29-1	CSVIGQDTEAFF
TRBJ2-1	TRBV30	CAWSVRGESNEQFF
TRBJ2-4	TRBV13	CASSFAGDLAKNIQYF
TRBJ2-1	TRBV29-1	CSVLTGITYNEQFF
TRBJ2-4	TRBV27	CASSLSPHREGDIQYF
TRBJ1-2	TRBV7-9	CASSLVPVGTNYGYTF
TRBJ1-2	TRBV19	CASSIRTVRYGYTF
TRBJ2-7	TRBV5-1	CASSLTGGYEQYF
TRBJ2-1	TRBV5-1	CASSSLAGGSYNEQFF
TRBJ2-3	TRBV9	CASSVPLTSGGGSDTQYF
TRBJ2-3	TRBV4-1	CASSADRGLNTDTQYF
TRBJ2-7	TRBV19	CASSMAGFTYEQYF
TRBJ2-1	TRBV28	CASSFRATRGNEQFF
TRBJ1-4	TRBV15	CATRPEATNEKLFF
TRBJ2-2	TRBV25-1	CASSGWGSGISPGELFF
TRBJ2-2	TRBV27	CASSPRLPKGTGELFF
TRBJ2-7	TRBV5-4	CASSLEGLLGDEQYF
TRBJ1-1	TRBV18	CASSPRGQGSLNTEAFF
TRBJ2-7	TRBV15	CATSRAGNQQYF
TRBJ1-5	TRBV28	CASSFPLDRDDQPQHF
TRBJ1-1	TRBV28	CASSFRANTEAFF
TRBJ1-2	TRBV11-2	CASSLTAAPVYGYTF
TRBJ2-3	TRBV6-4	CASSESPGQEADTQYF
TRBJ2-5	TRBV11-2	CASSPAPSGSDRETQYF
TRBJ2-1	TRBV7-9	CASSMLAGASYNEQFF
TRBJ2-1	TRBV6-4	CASRPSGLNEQFF
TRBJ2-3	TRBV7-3	CASSVGLAGTDTQYF
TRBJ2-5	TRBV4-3	CASSHGQQETQYF
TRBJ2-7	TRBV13	CASSSRTGGPVTTYEQYF
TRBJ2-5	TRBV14	CASSPSEDREKTQYF
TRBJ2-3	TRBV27	CASSDRDRGYTQYF
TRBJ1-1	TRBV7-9	CASSSLLGTEAFF
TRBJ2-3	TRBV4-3	CASSQSRQGWTDTQYF
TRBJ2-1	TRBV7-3	CASSLSGGRAGNEQFF